Below, 26 T cell receptor beta chains from the same sample are listed, as sequenced in a study of tumor and adjacent non-tumor tissue in lung cancer. A modified ARM-PCR protocol with three rounds of nested PCR amplified TCRbeta. TCRdb reprocessed the multiplex PCR reads with MiXCR, giving one entry per CDR3 protein. Of about 200,000 distinct CDR3 sequences in the sample, less than 80% were seen once. The template was RNA from unsorted bulk tissue. The specimen was lung tumor tissue. The source is a man aged 60 to 75 with non-small cell lung cancer.

The rearrangement links TRBV12-3 or TRBV12-4 to TRBJ2-2; TRBD2 agrees at 15 bases. The CDR3 consists of 17 residues. V lost 6 bases, J lost 4 bases, and 6 bases stayed unmatched. CDR3: CASSLGLAGGLTGELFF. The CDR3 DNA sequence: TGTGCCAGCAGCCTAGGACTAGCGGGGGGGCTCACCGGGGAGCTGTTTTTT.

The chain employs TRBV29-1 and TRBJ1-1; D remains ambiguous. The CDR3 has 11 amino acids. CDR1 and CDR2 from the germline V gene are SQVTM and ANQGSEA. The V end lost 8 bases, the J end lost 9 bases, and 16 bases lay between the germline ends. The CDR3 region is CSIVLRTQAFF. CDR3 DNA: TGCAGCATTGTATTACGGACGCAAGCTTTCTTT.

A remark on this clonotype: A much bigger clone sits one base away, suggesting this may be a read error. J is TRBJ1-3 and V is TRBV12-3 or TRBV12-4; D might be TRBD1 (5 bases). The CDR3 is 13 residues long. As DNA, the CDR3 is TGTGTCACCTGGTCCCCAGGGAGAAACACCATATATTTT. Amino acid sequence: CVTWSPGRNTIYF.

As to this clonotype: A much larger clone differs by one base, so this may be a read error. The CDR3 sequence: CASSRGQGEPKHF. DNA of the CDR3: TGCGCCAGCAGCAGGGGACAGGGAGAGCCCAAGCATTTT. The chain carries TRBV5-1 and TRBJ1-5, with TRBD1 matching 9 bases. Germline assignment: CDR1 SGHRS and CDR2 YFSETQ. The CDR3 contains 13 residues.

The genes are TRBV5-5 and TRBJ1-1; 7 bases align to TRBD1. The trim removed 4 bases at V and 10 bases at J, leaving 7 bases unmatched. The CDR3 is made up of 12 amino acids. CDR1 SGHKS and CDR2 YYEKEE come from the germline V gene (reference sequence). CDR3 nucleotides: TGTGCCAGCAGCGAAACAGGGGTTAGAGCTTTCTTT. Amino acids: CASSETGVRAFF.

Points on this clonotype: This may stem from a read error, because a much larger clone lies one nucleotide away. This rearrangement joins TRBV7-9 to TRBJ2-5; 14 bases fit TRBD2. The germline gives CDR1 SEHNR, CDR2 FQNEAQ (reference sequence). CDR3 size: 17 residues. CDR3 in amino acids: CVSSSTSGRAPGETQYF. The CDR3 nucleotides are TGTGTCAGCAGCTCGACTAGCGGGAGGGCTCCTGGGGAGACCCAGTACTTC.

About this clonotype itself: A much larger clone is a single base away; this may be a read error. J is TRBJ1-2 and V is TRBV7-9; possible D gene TRBD1, 5 bases. Per the germline V gene, CDR1 is SEHNR and CDR2 is FQNEAQ (reference sequence). This CDR3 has 14 amino acids. Trimming shortened V by 1 base and J by 8 bases, and 14 bases separated the two germline ends. CDR3 sequence reads: CASSLGSRAKGYTF. The CDR3 nucleotides are TGTGCCAGCAGCTTAGGATCCAGGGCCAAAGGCTACACCTTC.

The CDR3 here is CASNFRGGPGLGKDEQFF. CDR3 DNA sequence: TGTGCCAGCAACTTCCGAGGGGGACCGGGACTAGGGAAGGATGAGCAGTTCTTC. The V call is TRBV11-3, the J call TRBJ2-1; 8 bases are shared with TRBD2. V was clipped by 7 bases and J by 8 bases; unmatched bases: 22. Germline lookup yields CDR1 SGHNT and CDR2 YENEEA. The CDR3 extends over 18 amino acids. Combining the CDR3 with reference TRBV11-3 and TRBJ2-1 gives the whole variable domain EAGVVQSPRYKIIEKKQPVAFWCNPISGHNTLYWYLQNLGQGPELLIRYENEEAVDDSQLPKDRFSAERLKGVDSTLKIQPAELGDSAVYLCASNFRGGPGLGKDEQFFGPGTRLTVL.

About this clonotype: A junction boundary mismatches the germline segment, possibly from a read error. The chain employs TRBV11-3 and TRBJ1-2; 9 nucleotides align to TRBD1. CDR3 size: 17 residues. The germline V gene has CDR1 SGHNT and CDR2 YENEEA. In DNA form, the CDR3 reads TGTGCCAGCAGCTCTTGTACTAGGACAGGGGACAACTACGGCTACACCTTC. This codes for CASSSCTRTGDNYGYTF.

Comments on this clonotype: Just one base apart from a much larger clone, this may be a read error. The chain joins TRBV12-5 to TRBJ2-7, with D maybe TRBD1 (7 bases). Germline V gene data show CDR1 as LGHNT and CDR2 as FRNRAP. V gave up 10 bases and J gave up 2 bases, with 18 bases separating them. The CDR3 sequence is 14 residues long. The CDR3 coding sequence is TGTGCTACTGGACCGACAGGGACTCCCTACGAGCAGTACTTC. Residues: CATGPTGTPYEQYF.

As for this clonotype: A much larger clone lies one base from this, so it may be a read error. The chain couples TRBV20-1 to TRBJ1-5; D remains ambiguous. Trimming stripped 5 bases from V and 5 bases from J, with 10 bases between. The CDR3 contains 12 residues. Germline V gives CDR1 DFQATT, CDR2 SNEGSKA (reference sequence). DNA for the CDR3: TGCAGTGCTTCCGGGTGGTATCAGCCCCAGCATTTT. Translating gives CSASGWYQPQHF.

Concerning this clonotype: A much larger clone sits a single nucleotide away, making a read error possible. The chain is built from TRBV20-1 and TRBJ1-1; D not resolved. The CDR3 extends over 14 amino acids. Germline V gene lookup returns CDR1 DFQATT and CDR2 SNEGSKA (reference sequence). The V end was cut by 0 bases, the J end by 5 bases, with 13 bases between. The CDR3 nucleotides are TGCAGTGCTAGAGATCATGGGGTGTTGACTGAAGCTTTCTTT. As protein: CSARDHGVLTEAFF.

The chain combines TRBV20-1 with TRBJ1-2, with a weak D call TRBD1 (6 bases). Germline CDR1 reads DFQATT; CDR2 reads SNEGSKA (reference sequence). With 5 bases removed from V and 4 bases from J, the gap between germline ends came to 14 bases. The length of the CDR3 is 13 residues. The CDR3 loop reads CSALTGGIYGYTF. CDR3 coding DNA: TGCAGTGCTTTGACAGGAGGTATCTATGGCTACACCTTC.

V usage is TRBV20-1 and J usage is TRBJ2-7; 7 bases align to TRBD2. Per germline, CDR1 DFQATT and CDR2 SNEGSKA (reference sequence). J gave up 3 bases and V 7 bases, and 9 bases lay outside the gene matches. The CDR3 covers 13 residues. CDR3 amino acids: CSGNAGVSYEQYF. Written as DNA, the CDR3 is TGCAGTGGTAATGCGGGAGTTAGCTACGAGCAGTACTTC.

The J gene is TRBJ1-2, the V gene TRBV4-3; D is unclear. V gave up 5 bases and J gave up 2 bases, with 18 bases separating them. The germline V gene has CDR1 LGHNA and CDR2 YSLEER. The CDR3 has 16 residues. The CDR3, as DNA: TGCGCCAGCAGCAACCGTGGAGCTCTCGGGAACTATGGCTACACCTTC. This sequence encodes CASSNRGALGNYGYTF.

Points on this clonotype: This is likely a read error, given that the CDR3 carries no conserved phenylalanine or tryptophan at its end. This chain connects TRBV20-1 to TRBJ2-5; D possibly corresponds to TRBD2 (5 bases). This CDR3 spans 13 amino acids. The germline CDR1 and CDR2 sequences are DFQATT and SNEGSKA (reference sequence). V shed 6 bases and J shed 2 bases, with 13 bases lying between them. CDR3 sequence reads: CSAQRSGQETQYV. The CDR3 region has the DNA TGCAGTGCCCAGCGGTCAGGTCAAGAGACCCAGTACGTC.

Worth noting for this clonotype: One end of the junction does not line up with germline, which may come from a read error. The CDR3 DNA reads TGTACCAGCAGCTCTCGACAGGGGGCGGCCGTGGAGCTGTTTTTT. It yields the protein CTSSSRQGAAVELFF. The J gene is TRBJ2-2, the V gene TRBV11-2, with 10 bases matching TRBD1. This CDR3 has 15 amino acids. Germline V gene data show CDR1 as SGHAT and CDR2 as FQNNGV.

This clonotype appeared many times. The V and J genes are TRBV11-2 and TRBJ2-3; D unclear. The CDR3 covers 13 residues. Germline loops: CDR1 SGHAT, CDR2 FQNNGV. Trimming shortened V by 0 bases and J by 2 bases, and 3 bases separated the two germline ends. This CDR3 reads CASSLDLTDTQYF. The CDR3 DNA reads as TGTGCCAGCAGCTTAGATCTCACAGATACGCAGTATTTT.

Concerning this clonotype itself: Without the conserved terminal phenylalanine or tryptophan, this CDR3 likely stems from a read error. The chain combines TRBV20-1 with TRBJ2-1; possible D gene TRBD1, 6 bases. The CDR3 is 15 amino acids. In germline, CDR1 is DFQATT, CDR2 SNEGSKA (reference sequence). In nucleotides, the CDR3 is TGTAGCGTTAGGGAATTCACAGGGACCACCAGTGAGCAGTTCTTA. It encodes CSVREFTGTTSEQFL.

A remark on this clonotype: A read error is likely, as this CDR3 ends without the conserved phenylalanine or tryptophan. This sequence joins TRBV11-3 and TRBJ2-2, with 14 bases matching TRBD2. Trimming took 1 base from V and 3 from J; bases not matched to a gene: 4. Germline values: CDR1 SGHNT, CDR2 YENEEA. The CDR3 totals 18 residues. The CDR3 DNA is TGTGCCAGCAGCTTAGGACTAGCGGGAGGGGCTGACACCGGGGAGCTGTTTCTT. Its protein is CASSLGLAGGADTGELFL.

This clonotype was observed at least ten times. This may be a read error, as it is one base from a much larger clone. The V gene is TRBV11-3, the J gene TRBJ1-1; D remains ambiguous. V gave up 11 bases and J gave up 5 bases, with 18 bases separating them. This CDR3 is built from 13 residues. Germline loops: CDR1 SGHNT, CDR2 YENEEA. DNA of the CDR3: TGTGCCGGCACCGGGCAGGCGGGGACTGAAGCTTTCTTT. It yields the protein CAGTGQAGTEAFF.

The V call is TRBV20-1, the J call TRBJ2-7; 11 positions match TRBD2. CDR3 length: 17 residues. Trimming removed 2 bases from V and 1 base from J; junction bases left unmatched: 10. The germline gives CDR1 DFQATT, CDR2 SNEGSKA (reference sequence). CDR3 coding DNA: TGCAGTGCTAGACCGATAGCGGGAGGGATTGGTTCCTACGAGCAGTACTTC. Amino acids: CSARPIAGGIGSYEQYF.

Worth noting for this clonotype: This may come from a read error, since a much larger clone is one base off. The rearrangement joins TRBV20-1 to TRBJ1-2; no firm D call. Germline V gives CDR1 DFQATT, CDR2 SNEGSKA (reference sequence). The CDR3 contains 12 residues. Trimming removed 3 bases at V and 14 bases at J, with 19 bases between. CDR3: CSARVSGRVKTF. The CDR3 region has the DNA TGCAGTGCTAGGGTCTCCGGGAGAGTGAAAACCTTC.

This clonotype appeared many times. J is TRBJ2-2 and V is TRBV29-1; D not certain. From germline, CDR1 is SQVTM and CDR2 ANQGSEA. Trimming pared 2 bases from V and 6 bases from J, leaving 4 bases between. The CDR3 is 11 amino acids. DNA of the CDR3: TGCAGCGTTGAAAACGCCGGGGAGCTGTTTTTT. This translates into CSVENAGELFF.

About this clonotype: Relative to the germline gene, one junction end is altered; a read error may explain this. CDR3 sequence: CSATLTGDSPPHF. In DNA form, the CDR3 reads TGCAGTGCCACCTTGACTGGGGATTCACCCCCCCACTTT. The gene calls are TRBV20-1 and TRBJ1-6; unclear D gene. CDR1 DFQATT and CDR2 SNEGSKA come from the germline V gene (reference sequence). The CDR3 runs 13 residues.

On this clonotype itself: A read error may produce the germline difference seen at one junction end. This chain connects TRBV6-5 to TRBJ2-7, with 12 bases matching TRBD2. The CDR3 runs 14 residues. In germline, CDR1 is MNHEY, CDR2 SVGAGI. CDR3 residues: CASITTSGRSEQYF. CDR3 DNA: TGTGCCAGCATCACGACTAGCGGGAGATCTGAGCAGTATTTC.